Following are 27 T cell receptor beta chains from one sample sequenced in a study of response to subunit inactivated influenza vaccine (dated by TCRdb to between 2018 and 2020). Libraries were made using RT-PCR. The sequencing machine was an Illumina HiSeq 2500. The public reads were reprocessed in TCRdb via fastp at Q25 and MiXCR, keeping in-frame beta chains. Here each entry gathers all rows of one CDR3 protein and keeps the most common genes and DNA. This sample has hundreds of thousands of distinct CDR3 sequences in its table, and 12% of those were observed once. The biggest ten clones account for roughly a tenth of the sample. Specimen: PBMCs from blood, collected on the day of vaccination. The receptors stem from a man in his fifties or sixties who received an inactivated influenza vaccine. Donor details come from another sample of the same person, matched by shared clones.

This clonotype appeared a few times. The genes are TRBV12-3 or TRBV12-4 and TRBJ1-2; the match to TRBD1 covers 10 bases. The CDR3 length is 16 residues. With V trimmed by 7 bases and J by 3 bases, 11 bases remained unmatched. CDR3: CASTSGGQGEDYGYTF. CDR3 DNA: TGTGCCAGCACCTCTGGAGGACAGGGGGAAGACTATGGCTACACCTTC.

The chain carries TRBV5-1 and TRBJ1-2; 7 bases fit TRBD1. From germline, CDR1 is SGHRS and CDR2 YFSETQ. With 5 bases clipped from V and 5 bases from J, the junction kept 12 bases outside the gene matches. There are 15 residues in the CDR3. CDR3 sequence: CASRTSGTEVYGYTF. CDR3 DNA: TGCGCCAGCAGAACTTCCGGGACAGAGGTTTATGGCTACACCTTC.

With respect to this clonotype: A clone one base away is much larger, so this may be a read error. The genes are TRBV15 and TRBJ2-2; D may be TRBD2 (6 bases). The CDR3 is 15 residues long. V was trimmed by 3 bases and J by 4 bases, leaving 12 bases between them. Germline CDR1 LNHNV, CDR2 YYDKDF (reference sequence). The CDR3 DNA follows: TGTGCCACCAGCAGTCGGGGGAGGAGCACCGGGGAGCTGTTTTTT. It translates to CATSSRGRSTGELFF.

This clonotype appeared a few times. This sequence joins TRBV5-1 and TRBJ2-2; 7 positions match TRBD1. Trimming took 0 bases from V and 0 from J; bases not matched to a gene: 5. CDR1 is SGHRS and CDR2 is YFSETQ in the germline V gene. The CDR3 length is 17 residues. The CDR3 reads CASSLEKQGTNTGELFF. The CDR3 DNA is TGCGCCAGCAGCTTGGAAAAACAGGGGACGAACACCGGGGAGCTGTTTTTT.

This clonotype has just a few counts. The V call is TRBV12-3 or TRBV12-4, the J call TRBJ1-2; D remains ambiguous. V lost 1 base, J lost 8 bases, and 14 bases lay in between. The CDR3 loop spans 14 amino acids. The DNA of the CDR3 is TGTGCCAGCAGTTTAGGGGAGGTCCGGGAAGGCTACACCTTC. Its protein is CASSLGEVREGYTF.

This clonotype was seen a few times. The gene calls are TRBV4-3 and TRBJ2-7; D is possibly TRBD1 or TRBD2 (5 bases each). CDR1 and CDR2 from the germline V gene are LGHNA and YSLEER. The CDR3 runs to 14 residues. Trimming removed 4 bases at V and 0 bases at J, with 10 bases between. CDR3 region: CASSRDHSSYEQYF. DNA of the CDR3: TGCGCCAGCAGCCGGGACCACAGCTCCTACGAGCAGTACTTC.

This clonotype was seen at least ten times. J is TRBJ2-2 and V is TRBV4-2; no definite D call. This CDR3 comprises 15 residues. Trimming took 4 bases from V and 0 from J, leaving 9 bases between them. Germline-derived CDR1 and CDR2 are LGHNA and YNFKEQ. The CDR3 coding sequence is TGTGCCAGCAGCCCCTCAAGCCCGAACACCGGGGAGCTGTTTTTT. It is translated as CASSPSSPNTGELFF.

Ten or more counts support this clonotype. Written as DNA, the CDR3 is TGTGCCAGCAGCTCCACTAGCGGGAGCCCCTACGAGCAGTACTTC. Protein product: CASSSTSGSPYEQYF. The gene calls are TRBV7-2 and TRBJ2-7; 11 bases align to TRBD2. J was trimmed by 2 bases and V by 4 bases; bases with no gene match: 4. This CDR3 spans 15 amino acids. The V gene's germline CDR1 is SGHTA and CDR2 FQGNSA. The full variable domain, completed using reference TRBV7-2 and TRBJ2-7, is GAGVSQSPSNKVTEKGKDVELRCDPISGHTALYWYRQSLGQGLEFLIYFQGNSAPDKSGLPSDRFSAERTGGSVSTLTIQRTQQEDSAVYLCASSSTSGSPYEQYFGPGTRLTVT.

This clonotype has only a few counts. V is TRBV20-1 and J is TRBJ2-3, with TRBD2 matching 9 bases. In germline, CDR1 is DFQATT, CDR2 SNEGSKA (reference sequence). The CDR3 covers 21 residues. Germline trimming cut 3 bases from V and 6 bases from J; bases unmatched to any gene: 28. CDR3 residues: CSARGGPSGIAGAPLRDTQYF. The CDR3 DNA is TGCAGTGCTAGGGGGGGCCCGTCCGGGATAGCGGGAGCCCCTTTGAGGGATACGCAGTATTTT.

This clonotype was observed a handful of times. The chain links TRBV29-1 to TRBJ1-5; 7 bases fit TRBD1. J gave up 2 bases and V 4 bases, and 2 bases lay outside the gene matches. The CDR3 length is 13 residues. Germline CDR1 reads SQVTM; CDR2 reads ANQGSEA. The CDR3 nucleotides are TGCAGCGTTGGGGGACAGCGCAATCAGCCCCAGCATTTT. Its translation: CSVGGQRNQPQHF.

J is TRBJ2-6 and V is TRBV28; no clear D gene. Germline CDR1 MDHEN, CDR2 SYDVKM. The CDR3 contains 15 residues. V lost 5 bases, J lost 3 bases, and 11 bases lay in between. CDR3 DNA sequence: TGTGCCAGCAGTGCCCACGGGTATGGGGCCAACGTCCTGACTTTC. Translated, it gives CASSAHGYGANVLTF. Looking up the rest from reference TRBV28 and TRBJ2-6 gives the full variable domain: DVKVTQSSRYLVKRTGEKVFLECVQDMDHENMFWYRQDPGLGLRLIYFSYDVKMKEKGDIPEGYSVSREKKERFSLILESASTNQTSMYLCASSAHGYGANVLTFGAGSRLTVL.

This chain connects TRBV15 to TRBJ1-2; the match to TRBD1 covers 7 bases. The CDR3 is 17 residues long. Germline V gives CDR1 LNHNV, CDR2 YYDKDF (reference sequence). V shed 0 bases and J 0 bases; nucleotides not matched to a gene: 7. CDR3 residues: CATSRDPDRPTNYGYTF. CDR3 nucleotide sequence: TGTGCCACCAGCAGAGACCCGGACAGGCCGACTAACTATGGCTACACCTTC.

The chain is built from TRBV2 and TRBJ2-1, with D tentatively TRBD2 (7 bases). In germline, CDR1 is SNHLY, CDR2 FYNNEI. The CDR3 has 17 amino acids. Here the CDR3 DNA reads TGTACCTTCAGTTTACCGCGGGGCGGGGGCAACTACAATGAGCAGTTCTTC. Translation gives CTFSLPRGGGNYNEQFF.

This clonotype has a handful of counts. This sequence joins TRBV20-1 and TRBJ2-1; D possibly matches TRBD1 or TRBD2 (6 bases each). Germline CDR1 is DFQATT and CDR2 is SNEGSKA (reference sequence). The ends were cut back, 4 bases at V and 0 bases at J, with 16 bases in the middle. CDR3 length equals 16 residues. This CDR3 is CSATIRGQSSYNEQFF. The CDR3 nucleotides are TGCAGTGCTACGATTCGGGGGCAGTCCTCCTACAATGAGCAGTTCTTC.

In this sample, this clonotype turned up many times. The chain is built from TRBV20-1 and TRBJ1-1; maybe TRBD1 (6 bases). CDR1 and CDR2 (germline): DFQATT, SNEGSKA (reference sequence). The CDR3 consists of 13 residues. Trimming left V 1 base short and J 5 bases short, with 11 bases between. CDR3: CSARVAGVTEAFF. The CDR3 coding sequence is TGCAGTGCTAGAGTGGCAGGGGTAACTGAAGCTTTCTTT.

This chain links TRBV20-1 with TRBJ1-1; 9 bases map to TRBD1. This CDR3 spans 11 amino acids. CDR1 and CDR2 (germline): DFQATT, SNEGSKA (reference sequence). The trim removed 6 bases at V and 7 bases at J, leaving 3 bases unmatched. The CDR3 DNA follows: TGCAGTGCGGGGACAGGGATTGAAGCTTTCTTT. Translating it yields CSAGTGIEAFF.

This chain joins TRBV6-1 and TRBJ2-7; 9 bases are a match to TRBD2. The CDR3 loop spans 14 amino acids. J was trimmed by 1 base and V by 8 bases; bases with no gene match: 6. CDR1 is MNHNS and CDR2 is SASEGT in the germline V gene. The chain's CDR3 is CASPASGTSYEQYF. CDR3 in DNA: TGTGCCAGCCCCGCTAGCGGGACTTCCTACGAGCAGTACTTC.

V gene TRBV20-1 combines with J gene TRBJ1-1; TRBD1 aligns across 7 bases. The CDR3 sequence is 13 residues long. Per the germline V gene, CDR1 is DFQATT and CDR2 is SNEGSKA (reference sequence). J gave up 0 bases and V 5 bases, and 3 bases lay outside the gene matches. CDR3 coding DNA: TGCAGTGCTGACAGGGTGATGAACACTGAAGCTTTCTTT. It specifies CSADRVMNTEAFF.

This clonotype was detected many times. The chain employs TRBV9 and TRBJ1-4; 7 positions agree with TRBD1. The CDR3 runs to 16 residues. The V gene end was trimmed by 3 bases and the J gene end by 7 bases; junction bases not matched to a gene: 12. CDR1 and CDR2 (germline): SGDLS, YYNGEE. This CDR3 is CASSGQATGLGEKLFF. CDR3 DNA sequence: TGTGCCAGCAGCGGCCAGGCGACAGGGTTGGGTGAAAAACTGTTTTTT.

The sample holds a few counts of this clonotype. This chain links TRBV5-6 with TRBJ2-1; 13 nucleotides align to TRBD2. The CDR3 runs to 16 residues. Germline V gene data show CDR1 as SGHDT and CDR2 as YYEEEE. Unmatched junction bases numbered 5, after V lost 6 bases and J lost 2 bases. In nucleotides, the CDR3 is TGTGCCAGCATAGGACTAGCGGGAGAACCCTACAATGAGCAGTTCTTC. Encoded protein: CASIGLAGEPYNEQFF.

This clonotype was seen only a few times. CDR3 nucleotides: TGTGCCAGCAGTGAATATGCAGATACGCAGTATTTT. Amino acids: CASSEYADTQYF. The chain employs TRBV25-1 and TRBJ2-3; D remains unclear. The CDR3 contains 12 residues. Germline V gene data show CDR1 as MGHDK and CDR2 as SYGVNS. The V gene lost 0 bases and the J gene lost 4 bases, with 2 bases spanning the gap. The whole variable domain, filled in from reference TRBV25-1 and TRBJ2-3, reads EADIYQTPRYLVIGTGKKITLECSQTMGHDKMYWYQQDPGMELHLIHYSYGVNSTEKGDLSSESTVSRIRTEHFPLTLESARPSHTSQYLCASSEYADTQYFGPGTRLTVL.

This clonotype has a count of ten or more. The chain joins TRBV5-1 to TRBJ1-2; 10 bases are shared with TRBD1. V gave up 0 bases and J gave up 4 bases; unmatched junction bases: 9. The CDR3 runs to 17 residues. Germline V gene sequence: CDR1 SGHRS, CDR2 YFSETQ. DNA of the CDR3: TGCGCCAGCAGCTTGGACCCCGGGACAGGGGATTTCTATGGCTACACCTTC. Translated, it gives CASSLDPGTGDFYGYTF.

This clonotype was detected many times. The V gene is TRBV28, the J gene TRBJ2-3, with 8 nucleotides matching TRBD2. Germline V gene sequence: CDR1 MDHEN, CDR2 SYDVKM. CDR3 length equals 15 residues. J lost 5 bases, V lost 8 bases, and 12 bases had no gene match. The chain's CDR3 is CASSGGGAGGDTQYF. The CDR3 region has the DNA TGTGCCAGCTCCGGGGGGGGGGCTGGGGGAGATACGCAGTATTTT.

This clonotype was recorded a few times. CDR3 loop: CASSPREGVDTQYF. Written as DNA, the CDR3 is TGTGCCAGCAGCCCCCGGGAAGGGGTGGATACGCAGTATTTT. The gene calls are TRBV4-2 and TRBJ2-3; D tentatively fits TRBD1 or TRBD2 (5 bases each). The CDR3 is 14 amino acids. Between the trimmed V and J ends, which lost 4 bases and 6 bases, there was a span of 14 bases. Germline values: CDR1 LGHNA, CDR2 YNFKEQ.

The chain joins TRBV30 to TRBJ1-5; D is unclear. V was shortened by 3 bases and J by 0 bases, with 3 bases between the two germline ends. CDR3 length: 12 amino acids. The germline V gene encodes CDR1 GTSNPN and CDR2 SVGIG (reference sequence). The CDR3 here is CAWRHSNQPQHF. In DNA, the CDR3 is TGTGCCTGGAGGCATAGCAATCAGCCCCAGCATTTT.

This clonotype was seen a handful of times. The chain carries TRBV10-3 and TRBJ2-7; D gene ambiguous. Germline CDR1 ENHRY, CDR2 SYGVKD. There are 15 residues in the CDR3. Trimming left V 2 bases short and J 0 bases short, with 11 bases between. Here the CDR3 reads CAISENLGSSYEQYF. The CDR3 DNA reads TGTGCCATCAGTGAGAACCTGGGAAGCTCCTACGAGCAGTACTTC.

This sequence joins TRBV24-1 and TRBJ2-2, with D uncertain. The CDR3 has 16 residues. Germline V gives CDR1 KGHDR, CDR2 SFDVKD. Trimming stripped 2 bases from V and 3 bases from J, with 12 bases between. This CDR3 is CATSDWRAPYTGELFF. CDR3 nucleotides: TGTGCCACCAGTGATTGGAGAGCACCTTACACCGGGGAGCTGTTTTTT.